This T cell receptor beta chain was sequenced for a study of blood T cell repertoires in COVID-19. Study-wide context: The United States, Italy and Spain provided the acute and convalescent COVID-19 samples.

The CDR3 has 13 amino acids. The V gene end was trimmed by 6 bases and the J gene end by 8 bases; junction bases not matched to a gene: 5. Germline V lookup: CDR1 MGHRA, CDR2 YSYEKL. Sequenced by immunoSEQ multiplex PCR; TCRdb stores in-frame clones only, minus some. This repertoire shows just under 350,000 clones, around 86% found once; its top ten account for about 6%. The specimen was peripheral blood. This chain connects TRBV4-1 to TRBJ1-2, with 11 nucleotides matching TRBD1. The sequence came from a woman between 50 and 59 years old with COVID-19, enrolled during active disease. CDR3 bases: TGCGCCAGCAGGCGGACAGGGGGCCGAGGCTACACCTTC. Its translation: CASRRTGGRGYTF.